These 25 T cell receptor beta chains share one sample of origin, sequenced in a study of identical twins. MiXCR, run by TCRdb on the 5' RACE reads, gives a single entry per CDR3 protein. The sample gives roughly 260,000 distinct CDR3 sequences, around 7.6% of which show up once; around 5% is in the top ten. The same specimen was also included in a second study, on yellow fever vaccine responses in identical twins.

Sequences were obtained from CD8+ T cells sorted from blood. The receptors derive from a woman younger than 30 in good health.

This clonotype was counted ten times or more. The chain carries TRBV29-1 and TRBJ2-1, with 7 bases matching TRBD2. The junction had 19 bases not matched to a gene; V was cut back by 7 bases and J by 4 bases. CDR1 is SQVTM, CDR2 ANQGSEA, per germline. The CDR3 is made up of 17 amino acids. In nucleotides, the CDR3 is TGCAGCGCCTCGGGAGGACTAACAACCCCCCCATACAATGAGCAGTTCTTC. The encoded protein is CSASGGLTTPPYNEQFF.

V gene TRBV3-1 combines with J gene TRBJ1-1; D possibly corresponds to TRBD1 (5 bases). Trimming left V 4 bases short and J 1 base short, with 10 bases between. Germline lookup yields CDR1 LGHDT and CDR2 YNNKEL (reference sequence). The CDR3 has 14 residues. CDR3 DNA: TGTGCCAGCAGCCGCTGGGACGAGAACACTGAAGCTTTCTTT. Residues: CASSRWDENTEAFF.

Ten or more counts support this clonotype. The CDR3, as DNA: TGCAGTGGTAGTAGCGGGAGCTACGAGCAGTACTTC. Translating gives CSGSSGSYEQYF. The chain joins TRBV20-1 to TRBJ2-7; 9 bases align to TRBD2. CDR3 length: 12 amino acids. Germline V lookup: CDR1 DFQATT, CDR2 SNEGSKA (reference sequence). The V gene end was trimmed by 7 bases and the J gene end by 3 bases; junction bases not matched to a gene: 4.

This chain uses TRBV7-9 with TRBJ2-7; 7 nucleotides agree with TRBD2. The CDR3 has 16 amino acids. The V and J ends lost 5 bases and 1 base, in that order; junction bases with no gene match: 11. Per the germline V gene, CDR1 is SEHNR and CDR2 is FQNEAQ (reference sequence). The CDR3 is CASSTGGRAQSYEQYF. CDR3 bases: TGTGCCAGCAGCACCGGGGGGAGGGCTCAATCCTACGAGCAGTACTTC.

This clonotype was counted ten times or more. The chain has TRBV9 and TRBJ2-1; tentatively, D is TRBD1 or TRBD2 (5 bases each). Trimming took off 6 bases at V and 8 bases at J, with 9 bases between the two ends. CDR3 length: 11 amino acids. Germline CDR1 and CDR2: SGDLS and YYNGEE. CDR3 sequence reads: CASMRGHEQFF. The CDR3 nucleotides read TGTGCCAGCATGAGGGGACATGAGCAGTTCTTC.

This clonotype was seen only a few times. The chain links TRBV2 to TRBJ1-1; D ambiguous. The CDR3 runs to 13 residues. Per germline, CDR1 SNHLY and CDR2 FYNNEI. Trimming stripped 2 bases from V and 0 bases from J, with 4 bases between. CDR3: CASSEWMNTEAFF. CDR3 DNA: TGTGCCAGCAGTGAATGGATGAACACTGAAGCTTTCTTT.

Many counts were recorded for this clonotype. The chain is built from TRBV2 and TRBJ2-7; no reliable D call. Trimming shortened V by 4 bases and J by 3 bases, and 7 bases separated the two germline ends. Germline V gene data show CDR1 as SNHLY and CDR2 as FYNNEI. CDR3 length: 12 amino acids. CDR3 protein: CASSGGVYEQYV. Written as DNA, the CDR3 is TGTGCCAGCAGTGGTGGGGTCTACGAGCAGTACGTC.

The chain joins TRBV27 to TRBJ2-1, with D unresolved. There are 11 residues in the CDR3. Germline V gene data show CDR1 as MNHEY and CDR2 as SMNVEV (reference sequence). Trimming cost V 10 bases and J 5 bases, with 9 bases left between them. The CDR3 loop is CATVRNNEQFF. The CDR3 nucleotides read TGTGCCACCGTACGGAACAATGAGCAGTTCTTC.

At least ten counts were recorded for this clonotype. The CDR3 here is CASSLSRGTGYTF. As DNA, the CDR3 is TGTGCCAGCAGCCTATCGCGAGGTACGGGCTACACCTTC. The rearrangement uses TRBV12-3 or TRBV12-4 and TRBJ1-2; D is uncertain. This CDR3 is 13 amino acids long. V was clipped by 6 bases and J by 8 bases, with 16 bases between them.

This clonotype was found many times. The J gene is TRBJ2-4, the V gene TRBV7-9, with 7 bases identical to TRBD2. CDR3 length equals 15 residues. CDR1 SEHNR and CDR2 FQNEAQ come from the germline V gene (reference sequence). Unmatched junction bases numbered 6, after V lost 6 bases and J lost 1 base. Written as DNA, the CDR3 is TGTGCCAGCAGAGGGGAGCGGGACGCCAAAAACATTCAGTACTTC. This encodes CASRGERDAKNIQYF.

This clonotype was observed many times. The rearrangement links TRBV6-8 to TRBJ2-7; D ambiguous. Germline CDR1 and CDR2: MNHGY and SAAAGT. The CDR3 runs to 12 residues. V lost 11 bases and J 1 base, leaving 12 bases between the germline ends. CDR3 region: CAPLLQSYEQYV. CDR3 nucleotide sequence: TGTGCCCCTCTACTTCAATCCTACGAGCAGTACGTC.

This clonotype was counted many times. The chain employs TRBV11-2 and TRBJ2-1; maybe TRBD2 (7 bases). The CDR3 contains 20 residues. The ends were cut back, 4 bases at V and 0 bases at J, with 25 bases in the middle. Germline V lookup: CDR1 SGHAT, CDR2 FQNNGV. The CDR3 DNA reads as TGTGCCAGCAGCTCAAAATCCGGACTAGGAGGGGGTAGCTCCTACAATGAGCAGTTCTTC. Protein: CASSSKSGLGGGSSYNEQFF.

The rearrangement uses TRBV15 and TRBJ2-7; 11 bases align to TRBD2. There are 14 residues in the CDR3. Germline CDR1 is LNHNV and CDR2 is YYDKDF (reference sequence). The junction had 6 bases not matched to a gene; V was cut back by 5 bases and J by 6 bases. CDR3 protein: CATSYSGGVSEQYF. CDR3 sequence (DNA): TGTGCCACCAGCTATAGCGGGGGGGTCTCCGAGCAGTACTTC. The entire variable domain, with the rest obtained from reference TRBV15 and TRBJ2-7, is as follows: DAMVIQNPRYQVTQFGKPVTLSCSQTLNHNVMYWYQQKSSQAPKLLFHYYDKDFNNEADTPDNFQSRRPNTSFCFLDIRSPGLGDTAMYLCATSYSGGVSEQYFGPGTRLTVT.

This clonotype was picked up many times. The CDR3 sequence is CASTSDFF. The DNA of the CDR3 is TGTGCCAGCACCTCGGATTTCTTT. V and J are TRBV5-5 and TRBJ1-1; D remains unclear. CDR3 size: 8 residues. Deletions cut 6 bases from V and 13 bases from J, with 7 bases between. CDR1 and CDR2 from the germline V gene are SGHKS and YYEKEE (reference sequence).

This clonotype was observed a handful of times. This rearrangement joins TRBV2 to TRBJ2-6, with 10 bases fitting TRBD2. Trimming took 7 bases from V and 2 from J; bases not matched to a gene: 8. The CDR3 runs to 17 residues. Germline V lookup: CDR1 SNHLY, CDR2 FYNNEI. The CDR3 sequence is CASIISGRAAGANVLTF. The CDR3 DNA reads TGTGCCAGCATTATAAGCGGGAGGGCCGCTGGGGCCAACGTCCTGACTTTC.

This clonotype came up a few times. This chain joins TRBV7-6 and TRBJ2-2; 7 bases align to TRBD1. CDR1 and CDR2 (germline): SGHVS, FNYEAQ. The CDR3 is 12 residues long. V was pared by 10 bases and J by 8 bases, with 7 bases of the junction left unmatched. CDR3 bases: TGTGCCATCGACGCGGACAGGGGGGAGCTGTTTTTT. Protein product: CAIDADRGELFF.

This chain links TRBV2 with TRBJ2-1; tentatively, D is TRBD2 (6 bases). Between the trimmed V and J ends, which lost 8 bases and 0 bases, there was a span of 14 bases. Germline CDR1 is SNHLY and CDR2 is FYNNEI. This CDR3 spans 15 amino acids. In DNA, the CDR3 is TGTGCCAGCCAAGAGGGACTTGGCTCCTACAATGAGCAGTTCTTC. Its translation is CASQEGLGSYNEQFF.

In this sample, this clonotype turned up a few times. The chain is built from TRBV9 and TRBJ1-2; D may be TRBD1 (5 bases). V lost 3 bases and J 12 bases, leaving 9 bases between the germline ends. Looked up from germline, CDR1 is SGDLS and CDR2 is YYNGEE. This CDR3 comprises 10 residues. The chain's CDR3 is CASSGGTNTF. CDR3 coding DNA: TGTGCCAGCAGCGGTGGGACGAACACCTTC.

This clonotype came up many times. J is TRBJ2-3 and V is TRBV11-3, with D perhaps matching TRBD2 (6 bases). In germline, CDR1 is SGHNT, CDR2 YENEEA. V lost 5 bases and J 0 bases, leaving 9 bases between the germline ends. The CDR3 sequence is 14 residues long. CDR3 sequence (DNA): TGTGCCAGCAGCAATAGCGGTAGCACAGATACGCAGTATTTT. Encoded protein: CASSNSGSTDTQYF.

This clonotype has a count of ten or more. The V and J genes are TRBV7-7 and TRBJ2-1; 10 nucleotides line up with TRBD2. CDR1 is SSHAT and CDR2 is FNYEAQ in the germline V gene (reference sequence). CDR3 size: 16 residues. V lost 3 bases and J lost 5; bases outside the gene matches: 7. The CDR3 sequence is CASSLRTSGNNNEQFF. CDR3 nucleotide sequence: TGTGCCAGCAGCTTGAGGACTAGCGGCAATAACAATGAGCAGTTCTTC. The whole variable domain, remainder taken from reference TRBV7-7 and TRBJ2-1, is GAGVSQSPRYKVTKRGQDVTLRCDPISSHATLYWYQQALGQGPEFLTYFNYEAQPDKSGLPSDRFSAERPEGSISTLTIQRTEQRDSAMYRCASSLRTSGNNNEQFFGPGTRLTVL.

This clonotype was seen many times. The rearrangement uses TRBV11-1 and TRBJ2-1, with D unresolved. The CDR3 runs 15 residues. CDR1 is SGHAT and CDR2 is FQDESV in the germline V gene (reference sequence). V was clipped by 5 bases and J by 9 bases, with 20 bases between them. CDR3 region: CASSAETHYKFEQFF. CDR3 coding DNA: TGTGCCAGCAGCGCTGAAACCCATTACAAATTTGAGCAGTTCTTC.

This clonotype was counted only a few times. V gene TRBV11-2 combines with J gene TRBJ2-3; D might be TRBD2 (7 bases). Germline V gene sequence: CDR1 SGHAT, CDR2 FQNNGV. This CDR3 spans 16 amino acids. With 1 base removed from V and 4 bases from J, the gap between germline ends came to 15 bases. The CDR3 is CASSLAGGGLADTQYF. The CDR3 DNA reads TGTGCCAGCAGCTTAGCAGGCGGGGGCCTAGCAGATACGCAGTATTTT.

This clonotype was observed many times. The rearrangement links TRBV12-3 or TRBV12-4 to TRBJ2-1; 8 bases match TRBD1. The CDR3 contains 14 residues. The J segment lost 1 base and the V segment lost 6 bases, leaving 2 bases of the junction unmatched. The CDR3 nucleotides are TGTGCCAGCAGAGGACAGGGTTCCTACAATGAGCAGTTCTTC. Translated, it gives CASRGQGSYNEQFF.

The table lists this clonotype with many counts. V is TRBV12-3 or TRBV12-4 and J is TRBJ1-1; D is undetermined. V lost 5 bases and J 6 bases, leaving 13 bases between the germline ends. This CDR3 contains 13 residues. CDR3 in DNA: TGTGCCAGCAGTCCCACGACGATCTCTGAAGCTTTCTTT. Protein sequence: CASSPTTISEAFF.

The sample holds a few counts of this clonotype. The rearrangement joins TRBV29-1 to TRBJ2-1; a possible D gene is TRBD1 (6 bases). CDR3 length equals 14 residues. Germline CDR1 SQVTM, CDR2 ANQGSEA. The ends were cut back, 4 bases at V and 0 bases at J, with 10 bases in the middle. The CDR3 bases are TGCAGCGTTGCCCGGGACACCTCCTACAATGAGCAGTTCTTC. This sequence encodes CSVARDTSYNEQFF.